This record looks at one T cell receptor beta chain sequence and its context. The data stem from a study of blood T cell repertoires in COVID-19. V dropped 5 bases and J dropped 3 bases, with 7 bases sitting between them. The germline V gene has CDR1 MNHEY and CDR2 SVGEGT. This CDR3 has 12 residues. Seattle patient enrollment occurred during active infection, with longitudinal follow-up thereafter. Assay: immunoSEQ multiplex PCR; the TCRdb copy retains only in-frame clones and omits some. The sample comprises around 260,000 clones, approximately 88% of which are singletons, and roughly 10% rests with the top ten.

V gene TRBV6-2 or TRBV6-3 combines with J gene TRBJ1-1; unclear D gene. Sample: peripheral blood. This TCR was recovered from a woman aged 70 to 79 with COVID-19, enrolled during active disease. CDR3 nucleotides: TGTGCCAGCAGTGAGGAGTACACTGAAGCTTTCTTT. It is translated as CASSEEYTEAFF.